These 27 T cell receptor beta chains originate from one sample sequenced in a study of cytomegalovirus exposure and HLA in healthy donors. Primers: 60 Vbeta forward and 13 Jbeta reverse. Measured with immunoSEQ multiplex PCR; TCRdb has only the in-frame clones, and not every one. In all, the sample yields about 60,000 clones. The source material was PBMCs. The receptor set was obtained from a man over 45 in good health and CMV-seropositive.

This chain connects TRBV4-2 to TRBJ2-7; a weak D match, TRBD2 (6 bases). The CDR3 is made up of 15 amino acids. V lost 0 bases and J lost 0, with 9 bases in between. Germline lookup yields CDR1 LGHNA and CDR2 YNFKEQ. The CDR3 spells CASSQDYGSSYEQYF. The DNA for the CDR3 is TGTGCCAGCAGCCAAGATTACGGGAGCTCCTACGAGCAGTACTTC.

For this clone: One end of the junction is discordant with germline, which a read error may explain. The chain combines TRBV28 with TRBJ1-4; no clear D gene. The CDR3 extends over 13 amino acids. CDR1 is MDHEN and CDR2 is SYDVKM in the germline V gene. This CDR3 is CDSLSSGDEKLFF. The CDR3 DNA is TGTGACAGCCTCTCTAGTGGAGATGAAAAACTGTTTTTT.

The genes are TRBV6-5 and TRBJ2-7; unclear D gene. Germline CDR1 reads MNHEY; CDR2 reads SVGAGI. CDR3 length: 14 residues. The ends were cut back, 2 bases at V and 0 bases at J, with 8 bases in the middle. CDR3 sequence: CASSYRPVSYEQYF. CDR3 sequence (DNA): TGTGCCAGCAGTTACCGCCCGGTCTCCTACGAGCAGTACTTC.

This chain uses TRBV11-3 with TRBJ2-4, with 7 bases aligning to TRBD2. J gave up 5 bases and V 3 bases, and 1 base lay outside the gene matches. The length of the CDR3 is 13 residues. From germline, CDR1 is SGHNT and CDR2 YENEEA. CDR3 amino acids: CASSLGRENIQYF. The CDR3 bases are TGTGCCAGCAGCTTGGGGAGGGAAAACATTCAGTACTTC.

This rearrangement joins TRBV2 to TRBJ2-2, with TRBD1 matching over 7 bases. J gave up 4 bases and V 4 bases, and 6 bases lay outside the gene matches. CDR3 length: 15 amino acids. Germline CDR1 is SNHLY and CDR2 is FYNNEI. CDR3 in DNA: TGTGCCAGCAGTGCCGGACAGGCAACCACCGGGGAGCTGTTTTTT. The encoded protein is CASSAGQATTGELFF.

Comments on this clone: Lacking the conserved final phenylalanine or tryptophan, this CDR3 likely reflects a read error. Because the CDR3's place on the DNA is in doubt, the DNA is left out and the CDR3 is given as listed by TCRdb. The gene calls are TRBV6-5 and TRBJ2-7; the table's D call TRBD2 went unverified against the DNA. The CDR3 is 9 residues long, ends included. From germline, CDR1 is MNHEY and CDR2 SVGAGI. The CDR3 spells CASSYSLTR.

This chain uses TRBV7-9 with TRBJ2-1; D might be TRBD2 (8 bases). This CDR3 spans 16 amino acids. V dropped 5 bases and J dropped 5 bases, with 19 bases sitting between them. Germline CDR1 reads SEHNR; CDR2 reads FQNEAQ (reference sequence). The CDR3 reads CASSPGDSGGDNEQFF. The CDR3 nucleotides are TGTGCCAGCAGCCCAGGGGACAGCGGGGGAGACAATGAGCAGTTCTTC. Using reference TRBV7-9 and TRBJ2-1 for the parts outside the CDR3, the full variable domain is DTGVSQNPRHKITKRGQNVTFRCDPISEHNRLYWYRQTLGQGPEFLTYFQNEAQLEKSRLLSDRFSAERPKGSFSTLEIQRTEQGDSAMYLCASSPGDSGGDNEQFFGPGTRLTVL.

The chain recombines TRBV18 with TRBJ1-1; tentatively, D is TRBD1 (5 bases). CDR1 and CDR2 (germline): KGHSH, LQKENI. Trimming pared 3 bases from V and 8 bases from J, leaving 25 bases between. The CDR3 totals 17 residues. The CDR3 loop is CASSPIELRGWGGEAFF. DNA of the CDR3: TGTGCCAGCTCACCGATTGAACTACGGGGGTGGGGAGGGGAAGCTTTCTTT.

This chain connects TRBV5-4 to TRBJ2-7; 8 positions agree with TRBD1. This CDR3 contains 12 residues. V was clipped by 6 bases and J by 6 bases; unmatched bases: 5. Germline values: CDR1 SGHNT, CDR2 YYREEE (reference sequence). This CDR3 is CASTIQGGEQYF. CDR3 sequence (DNA): TGTGCCAGCACCATACAGGGGGGCGAGCAGTACTTC.

In DNA form, the CDR3 reads TGTGCCAGCAGCTACTCAGCGGGAGCGGCAGATACGCAGTATTTT. This sequence encodes CASSYSAGAADTQYF. The rearrangement joins TRBV7-3 to TRBJ2-3, with 8 bases identical to TRBD2. V shed 4 bases, J shed 4 bases, and the junction held 7 bases outside the gene matches. CDR3 length: 15 amino acids. In germline, CDR1 is SGHTA, CDR2 FQGTGA. Together with reference TRBV7-3 and TRBJ2-3, the CDR3 gives the full variable domain: GAGVSQTPSNKVTEKGKYVELRCDPISGHTALYWYRQSLGQGPEFLIYFQGTGAADDSGLPNDRFFAVRPEGSVSTLKIQRTERGDSAVYLCASSYSAGAADTQYFGPGTRLTVL.

This chain's CDR3 is CASSSDSGATGELFF. CDR3 coding DNA: TGTGCCAGCAGCTCAGACTCAGGGGCGACCGGGGAGCTGTTTTTT. J is TRBJ2-2 and V is TRBV9; weak D call: TRBD1 (6 bases). V shed 4 bases and J shed 5 bases, with 15 bases lying between them. This CDR3 comprises 15 residues. CDR1 and CDR2 from the germline V gene are SGDLS and YYNGEE.

The chain couples TRBV28 to TRBJ1-5, with TRBD1 matching over 9 bases. Germline loops: CDR1 MDHEN, CDR2 SYDVKM. This CDR3 spans 16 amino acids. The V segment lost 3 bases and the J segment 5 bases; nucleotides outside the gene matches: 8. The CDR3 protein is CASSFRDRVSHQPQHF. The DNA for the CDR3 is TGTGCCAGCAGTTTTAGGGACAGGGTTTCTCATCAGCCCCAGCATTTT.

The rearrangement uses TRBV13 and TRBJ2-7, with 10 bases identical to TRBD2. Trimming removed 4 bases from V and 5 bases from J; junction bases left unmatched: 8. Germline assignment: CDR1 PRHDT and CDR2 FYEKMQ (reference sequence). CDR3 size: 15 residues. CDR3 residues: CASSSPLAGADEQYF. The CDR3 DNA sequence: TGTGCCAGCAGCTCCCCCCTAGCGGGAGCCGACGAGCAGTACTTC. The full variable domain, its missing parts supplied by reference TRBV13 and TRBJ2-7, is AAGVIQSPRHLIKEKRETATLKCYPIPRHDTVYWYQQGPGQDPQFLISFYEKMQSDKGSIPDRFSAQQFSDYHSELNMSSLELGDSALYFCASSSPLAGADEQYFGPGTRLTVT.

The chain's CDR3 is CASSPGLAGGENEQFF. The CDR3, as DNA: TGTGCCAGCAGCCCTGGACTAGCGGGAGGGGAAAATGAGCAGTTCTTC. This sequence joins TRBV7-2 and TRBJ2-1; 15 bases are a match to TRBD2. This CDR3 contains 16 residues. The ends lost 5 bases at V and 7 bases at J; junction bases unmatched: 6. In germline, CDR1 is SGHTA, CDR2 FQGNSA. Full variable domain (missing parts from reference TRBV7-2 and TRBJ2-1): GAGVSQSPSNKVTEKGKDVELRCDPISGHTALYWYRQSLGQGLEFLIYFQGNSAPDKSGLPSDRFSAERTGGSVSTLTIQRTQQEDSAVYLCASSPGLAGGENEQFFGPGTRLTVL.

The chain recombines TRBV6-5 with TRBJ2-5; D uncertain. Germline V gene lookup returns CDR1 MNHEY and CDR2 SVGAGI. The CDR3 spans 11 residues. The ends were cut back, 4 bases at V and 5 bases at J, with 5 bases in the middle. The CDR3 region has the DNA TGTGCCAGCAGTTTAAGCGAGACCCAGTACTTC. Its protein product is CASSLSETQYF.

Comments on this clone: A junction end diverges from the germline sequence, so it may reflect a read error. This chain joins TRBV18 and TRBJ2-5; D might be TRBD2 (6 bases). Germline assignment: CDR1 KGHSH and CDR2 LQKENI. The CDR3 consists of 13 residues. The CDR3 sequence: CASSPSTRENQYF. For the CDR3, the DNA is TGTGCCAGCTCACCATCGACTAGAGAGAACCAGTACTTC.

The rearrangement uses TRBV15 and TRBJ2-3; 9 nucleotides align to TRBD2. CDR1 and CDR2 from the germline V gene are LNHNV and YYDKDF (reference sequence). The CDR3 has 14 amino acids. Trimming took 7 bases from V and 2 from J; bases not matched to a gene: 4. CDR3 nucleotides: TGTGCCACCACAATAGCGGGAGCCACAGATACGCAGTATTTT. This gives the protein CATTIAGATDTQYF. Based on the CDR3 plus reference TRBV15 and TRBJ2-3, the full variable domain is DAMVIQNPRYQVTQFGKPVTLSCSQTLNHNVMYWYQQKSSQAPKLLFHYYDKDFNNEADTPDNFQSRRPNTSFCFLDIRSPGLGDTAMYLCATTIAGATDTQYFGPGTRLTVL.

The chain has TRBV5-1 and TRBJ2-7; 11 bases are a match to TRBD2. The CDR3 is made up of 16 amino acids. Germline V gene sequence: CDR1 SGHRS, CDR2 YFSETQ. V lost 3 bases and J lost 5; bases outside the gene matches: 10. The CDR3 DNA is TGCGCCAGCAGCTCGTGGGGGACTAGCGGAGCCAACGAGCAGTACTTC. Translation: CASSSWGTSGANEQYF.

The chain carries TRBV5-5 and TRBJ2-5; 9 bases match TRBD1. CDR3 length: 15 amino acids. Germline V lookup: CDR1 SGHKS, CDR2 YYEKEE (reference sequence). Losses at the gene ends were 3 bases for V and 5 bases for J; bases not matched to a gene: 8. DNA for the CDR3: TGTGCCAGCAGCTGGGGACAGGGAAGGGGGGAGACCCAGTACTTC. Translation: CASSWGQGRGETQYF.

The chain has TRBV4-1 and TRBJ2-1; 8 nucleotides match TRBD2. Germline CDR1 MGHRA, CDR2 YSYEKL. J was trimmed by 9 bases and V by 1 base; bases with no gene match: 14. CDR3 length equals 17 residues. The CDR3 loop is CASSQAGGGGFGGEQFF. In DNA, the CDR3 is TGCGCCAGCAGCCAAGCGGGGGGGGGAGGGTTTGGCGGTGAGCAGTTCTTC.

The chain joins TRBV25-1 to TRBJ2-7; weak D call: TRBD2 (5 bases). V dropped 2 bases and J dropped 2 bases, with 10 bases sitting between them. Germline CDR1 MGHDK, CDR2 SYGVNS. The CDR3 runs 14 residues. The CDR3 spells CASSEDWTAYEQYF. CDR3 DNA: TGTGCCAGCAGTGAAGATTGGACTGCCTACGAGCAGTACTTC.

The gene calls are TRBV5-6 and TRBJ2-7; the match to TRBD1 covers 9 bases. Trimming at V came to 4 bases and at J to 3 bases, leaving 11 bases not matched to a gene. This CDR3 has 16 residues. Germline values: CDR1 SGHDT, CDR2 YYEEEE. The CDR3 is CASSLPSGTGLYEQYF. The CDR3 bases are TGTGCCAGCAGCCTGCCCTCGGGGACAGGGCTCTACGAGCAGTACTTC.

This chain connects TRBV4-3 to TRBJ2-3; D is uncertain. CDR3 length: 17 amino acids. Trimming stripped 0 bases from V and 0 bases from J, with 13 bases between. The germline V gene has CDR1 LGHNA and CDR2 YSLEER. This CDR3 reads CASSQDHLTTSTDTQYF. CDR3 in DNA: TGCGCCAGCAGCCAAGATCACCTGACGACTAGCACAGATACGCAGTATTTT.

The genes are TRBV4-3 and TRBJ1-2; D is undetermined. V dropped 0 bases and J dropped 7 bases, with 15 bases sitting between them. Germline loops: CDR1 LGHNA, CDR2 YSLEER. The CDR3 sequence is 15 residues long. The CDR3 protein is CASSQEIRPRSGYTF. In nucleotides, the CDR3 is TGCGCCAGCAGCCAAGAAATCAGGCCTCGAAGTGGCTACACCTTC.

The gene calls are TRBV5-5 and TRBJ2-7, with TRBD2 identical over 7 bases. J lost 3 bases, V lost 4 bases, and 7 bases had no gene match. This CDR3 has 14 amino acids. Germline-derived CDR1 and CDR2 are SGHKS and YYEKEE (reference sequence). The CDR3 DNA reads as TGTGCCAGCAGCCCAGGACTAGGAGACTACGAGCAGTACTTC. This translates into CASSPGLGDYEQYF.

The J gene is TRBJ2-1, the V gene TRBV4-1; D possibly corresponds to TRBD2 (5 bases). The CDR3 has 16 amino acids. CDR1 is MGHRA and CDR2 is YSYEKL in the germline V gene. The V gene lost 3 bases and the J gene lost 1 base, with 13 bases spanning the gap. CDR3 residues: CASSQVSGKSYNEQFF. CDR3 sequence (DNA): TGCGCCAGCAGCCAGGTCAGCGGAAAGTCCTACAATGAGCAGTTCTTC.

The chain employs TRBV19 and TRBJ2-3; 9 bases align to TRBD2. Germline values: CDR1 LNHDA, CDR2 SQIVND (reference sequence). The CDR3 contains 17 residues. The junction had 9 bases not matched to a gene; V was cut back by 3 bases and J by 2 bases. CDR3 nucleotides: TGTGCCAGTAGTATTCCCTACGCGGGAGGGTCCACAGATACGCAGTATTTT. Amino acid sequence: CASSIPYAGGSTDTQYF.